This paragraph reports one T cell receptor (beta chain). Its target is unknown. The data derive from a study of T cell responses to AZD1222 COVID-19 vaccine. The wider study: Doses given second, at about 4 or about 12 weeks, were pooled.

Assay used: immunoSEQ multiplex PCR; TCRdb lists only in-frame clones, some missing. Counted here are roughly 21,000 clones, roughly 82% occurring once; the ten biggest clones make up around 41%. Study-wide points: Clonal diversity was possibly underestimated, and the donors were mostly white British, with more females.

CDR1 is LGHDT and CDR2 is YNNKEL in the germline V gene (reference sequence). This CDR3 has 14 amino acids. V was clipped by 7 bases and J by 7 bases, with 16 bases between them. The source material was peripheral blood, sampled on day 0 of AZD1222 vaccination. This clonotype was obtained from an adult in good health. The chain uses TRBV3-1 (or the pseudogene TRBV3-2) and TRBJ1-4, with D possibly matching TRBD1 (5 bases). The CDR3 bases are TGTGCCAGCACTCTAAGCGGGGGAGGTGAAAAACTGTTTTTT. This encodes CASTLSGGGEKLFF.